One T cell receptor beta chain is described in this entry. Its antigen remains unidentified. The sample comes from a study of OX40 agonist ivuxolimab in advanced cancers. Study-level points and caveats: Among the lowest peripheral clonal expansion occurred in 0.1-3.0 mg/kg partial responders. Researchers report that CD8+ T cells had, on average, more expanded clones than CD4+.

Profiling relied on immunoSEQ multiplex PCR, and the TCRdb table lists in-frame clones only, not all of them. The repertoire consists of 50,000 to 70,000 clones, with roughly 80% occurring once and the leading ten covering 2.8%. The CDR3 is 13 amino acids. In germline, CDR1 is SGHRS, CDR2 YFSETQ. Trimming took 2 bases from V and 2 from J, leaving 7 bases between them. The TCR originated in an adult with an advanced solid tumor such as melanoma, head and neck, liver or kidney cancer. The V call is TRBV5-1, the J call TRBJ2-5; D is possibly TRBD2 (5 bases). The source was CD4+ or CD8+ T cells sorted from blood, collected in a trial of the OX40 agonist ivuxolimab. CDR3 in amino acids: CASSFGLQETQYF. CDR3 sequence (DNA): TGCGCCAGCAGCTTTGGACTTCAAGAGACCCAGTACTTC.